This record looks at one T cell receptor beta chain sequence and its context. Assay used: immunoSEQ multiplex PCR; TCRdb lists only in-frame clones, some missing. The sample carries under 450,000 clones, about 93% recorded once. The data were obtained in a study of control samples from healthy donors and cancer patients. The CDR3 has 16 amino acids. The V gene's germline CDR1 is MNHEY and CDR2 SMNVEV (reference sequence). With 3 bases removed from V and 0 bases from J, the gap between germline ends came to 12 bases. The source material was PBMCs. This TCR was sampled from a middle-aged man with head and neck cancer. The chain links TRBV27 to TRBJ1-3; D gene uncertain. Here the CDR3 DNA reads TGTGCCAGCAGTTTCGGCAGAGCCGGCTCTGGAAACACCATATATTTT. Its protein product is CASSFGRAGSGNTIYF.